Listed here are 3 T cell receptor beta chains from one sample, sequenced in a study of read filtering for tumor transcriptome and immune sequencing. From roughly 390 ng of RNA, a library with molecular barcoded alpha/delta and beta/gamma adaptors was made. From the reads, TCRdb called clonotypes with MiXCR, one entry per CDR3 protein. The sample shows roughly 25,000 distinct CDR3 sequences, about 15% of them seen only once. What was sequenced was a population of CD138-negative cells sorted from bone marrow. All receptors come from a donor at least 40 years old with multiple myeloma.

In regard to this clonotype: A much larger clone is a single base away; this may be a read error. This chain uses TRBV3-1 with TRBJ2-7; D is uncertain. CDR1 and CDR2 (germline): LGHDT, YNNKEL (reference sequence). The CDR3 runs 15 residues. The CDR3 nucleotides read TGTGCCAGCAGCCAAGGAGCGCACACCTCCTACGAGCGGTACTTC. It specifies CASSQGAHTSYERYF.

This chain joins TRBV29-1 and TRBJ2-7, with TRBD2 identical over 9 bases. The V gene's germline CDR1 is SQVTM and CDR2 ANQGSEA. There are 13 residues in the CDR3. J lost 6 bases, V lost 4 bases, and 7 bases had no gene match. CDR3 coding DNA: TGCAGCGTTGTTGCGGGAGGGCCCCCCGAGCAGTACTTC. It codes for CSVVAGGPPEQYF.

This clonotype turned up a few times. The chain has TRBV14 and TRBJ1-2; D gene unclear. Germline CDR1 and CDR2: SGHDN and FVKESK. The CDR3 sequence is 15 residues long. The V and J ends lost 2 bases and 4 bases respectively, with 14 bases between them. The CDR3 protein is CASSQFFSPIYGYTF. CDR3 sequence (DNA): TGTGCCAGCAGCCAATTCTTCAGCCCTATCTATGGCTACACCTTC.